These T cell receptor beta chains were read from a single sample in a study of patients and donors after allogeneic stem cell transplantation. TCRdb recomputed calls from the RT-PCR reads with MiXCR, one row per CDR3 protein. The sample shows roughly 200,000 distinct CDR3 sequences, roughly two fifths of them seen only once. The sample taken for sequencing was blood, either unsorted or a sorted T cell fraction (not recorded which). The receptors come from a human donor who was either an allogeneic HSCT recipient or a stem cell or donor lymphocyte infusion donor (not recorded which). It is not recorded whose cells these are; they may come from a transplant donor. Each CDR3 is given with its conserved first and last residue. A D gene is named only where the DNA matches it firmly. Clone size is shown for a subset of rows, as once, few, many or a class of expanded clone.

CASKAGVNTEAFF	TGTGCCAGCAAGGCAGGGGTGAACACTGAAGCTTTCTTT	13	TRBV12-3/TRBV12-4	TRBJ1-1	.	.
CASRVASGPGELFF	TGCGCCAGTCGGGTCGCTTCGGGCCCCGGGGAGCTGTTTTTT	14	TRBV5-1	TRBJ2-2	.	few
CSPFSGGAVNEQFF	TGCAGTCCATTTAGCGGGGGGGCCGTCAATGAGCAGTTCTTC	14	TRBV20-1	TRBJ2-1	TRBD2	.
CASRAEPYNEQFF	TGTGCCTCCCGGGCGGAGCCCTACAATGAGCAGTTCTTC	13	TRBV7-2	TRBJ2-1	.	few
CASSMFVSAAVWGNTEAFF	TGCGCCAGCAGCATGTTCGTCTCGGCTGCGGTTTGGGGAAACACTGAAGCTTTCTTT	19	TRBV5-1	TRBJ1-1	.	.
CSASRPRHSQPQHF	TGCAGTGCTAGTCGTCCCCGCCACTCTCAGCCCCAGCATTTT	14	TRBV20-1	TRBJ1-5	.	few
CASSFPLGTGHDEQFF	TGTGCCAGCAGCTTCCCCTTGGGTACAGGACACGATGAGCAGTTCTTC	16	TRBV5-6	TRBJ2-1	.	.
CASRLTGGSGANVLTF	TGTGCCAGCAGACTGACAGGGGGTAGTGGGGCCAACGTCCTGACTTTC	16	TRBV11-2	TRBJ2-6	TRBD1	.
CSKLGLAGHQETQYF	TGCAGCAAATTGGGACTAGCGGGGCACCAAGAGACCCAGTACTTC	15	TRBV20-1	TRBJ2-5	TRBD2	.
CASSYAAGGDGYTF	TGTGCCAGCAGCTACGCCGCAGGGGGAGATGGCTACACCTTC	14	TRBV6-6	TRBJ1-2	TRBD1	few
CSAQQGNGANVLTF	TGCAGTGCACAACAGGGGAACGGGGCCAACGTCCTGACTTTC	14	TRBV20-1	TRBJ2-6	TRBD1	.
CASSFRGLGYGYTF	TGTGCCAGCAGTTTCAGGGGCCTTGGCTATGGCTACACCTTC	14	TRBV12-3/TRBV12-4	TRBJ1-2	.	.
CASSLRAARRETQYF	TGTGCCAGCAGCTTGAGGGCAGCGAGGAGGGAGACCCAGTACTTC	15	TRBV5-8	TRBJ2-5	.	.
CASSQAGSSNQPQHF	TGTGCCAGCAGCCAAGCTGGCAGTAGCAATCAGCCCCAGCATTTT	15	TRBV3-1	TRBJ1-5	.	many
CSARVLMNTEAFF	TGCAGTGCTAGAGTATTAATGAACACTGAAGCTTTCTTT	13	TRBV20-1	TRBJ1-1	.	.
CASSATVFSGANVLTF	TGCGCCAGCAGCGCCACAGTCTTCTCTGGGGCCAACGTCCTGACTTTC	16	TRBV5-1	TRBJ2-6	.	.
CASSPQGVNTEAFF	TGTGCCAGCTCACCTCAGGGTGTGAACACTGAAGCTTTCTTT	14	TRBV18	TRBJ1-1	.	few
CSADNSYTEAFF	TGCAGTGCAGACAACAGCTACACTGAAGCTTTCTTT	12	TRBV20-1	TRBJ1-1	.	.
CASSLRHRVARRFF	TGTGCCAGCAGTTTACGACACAGGGTAGCTAGGAGGTTCTTC	14	TRBV12-3/TRBV12-4	TRBJ2-1	.	.
CASSIRVNYGYTF	TGTGCCAGTAGTATCCGGGTTAACTATGGCTACACCTTC	13	TRBV19	TRBJ1-2	.	few
CASRTTGSITGYTF	TGTGCCAGCAGGACTACAGGGAGTATTACTGGCTACACCTTC	14	TRBV12-3/TRBV12-4	TRBJ1-2	.	few
CASSVEGSRTEAFF	TGTGCCAGCAGTGTGGAGGGTAGTCGAACTGAAGCTTTCTTT	14	TRBV2	TRBJ1-1	.	.